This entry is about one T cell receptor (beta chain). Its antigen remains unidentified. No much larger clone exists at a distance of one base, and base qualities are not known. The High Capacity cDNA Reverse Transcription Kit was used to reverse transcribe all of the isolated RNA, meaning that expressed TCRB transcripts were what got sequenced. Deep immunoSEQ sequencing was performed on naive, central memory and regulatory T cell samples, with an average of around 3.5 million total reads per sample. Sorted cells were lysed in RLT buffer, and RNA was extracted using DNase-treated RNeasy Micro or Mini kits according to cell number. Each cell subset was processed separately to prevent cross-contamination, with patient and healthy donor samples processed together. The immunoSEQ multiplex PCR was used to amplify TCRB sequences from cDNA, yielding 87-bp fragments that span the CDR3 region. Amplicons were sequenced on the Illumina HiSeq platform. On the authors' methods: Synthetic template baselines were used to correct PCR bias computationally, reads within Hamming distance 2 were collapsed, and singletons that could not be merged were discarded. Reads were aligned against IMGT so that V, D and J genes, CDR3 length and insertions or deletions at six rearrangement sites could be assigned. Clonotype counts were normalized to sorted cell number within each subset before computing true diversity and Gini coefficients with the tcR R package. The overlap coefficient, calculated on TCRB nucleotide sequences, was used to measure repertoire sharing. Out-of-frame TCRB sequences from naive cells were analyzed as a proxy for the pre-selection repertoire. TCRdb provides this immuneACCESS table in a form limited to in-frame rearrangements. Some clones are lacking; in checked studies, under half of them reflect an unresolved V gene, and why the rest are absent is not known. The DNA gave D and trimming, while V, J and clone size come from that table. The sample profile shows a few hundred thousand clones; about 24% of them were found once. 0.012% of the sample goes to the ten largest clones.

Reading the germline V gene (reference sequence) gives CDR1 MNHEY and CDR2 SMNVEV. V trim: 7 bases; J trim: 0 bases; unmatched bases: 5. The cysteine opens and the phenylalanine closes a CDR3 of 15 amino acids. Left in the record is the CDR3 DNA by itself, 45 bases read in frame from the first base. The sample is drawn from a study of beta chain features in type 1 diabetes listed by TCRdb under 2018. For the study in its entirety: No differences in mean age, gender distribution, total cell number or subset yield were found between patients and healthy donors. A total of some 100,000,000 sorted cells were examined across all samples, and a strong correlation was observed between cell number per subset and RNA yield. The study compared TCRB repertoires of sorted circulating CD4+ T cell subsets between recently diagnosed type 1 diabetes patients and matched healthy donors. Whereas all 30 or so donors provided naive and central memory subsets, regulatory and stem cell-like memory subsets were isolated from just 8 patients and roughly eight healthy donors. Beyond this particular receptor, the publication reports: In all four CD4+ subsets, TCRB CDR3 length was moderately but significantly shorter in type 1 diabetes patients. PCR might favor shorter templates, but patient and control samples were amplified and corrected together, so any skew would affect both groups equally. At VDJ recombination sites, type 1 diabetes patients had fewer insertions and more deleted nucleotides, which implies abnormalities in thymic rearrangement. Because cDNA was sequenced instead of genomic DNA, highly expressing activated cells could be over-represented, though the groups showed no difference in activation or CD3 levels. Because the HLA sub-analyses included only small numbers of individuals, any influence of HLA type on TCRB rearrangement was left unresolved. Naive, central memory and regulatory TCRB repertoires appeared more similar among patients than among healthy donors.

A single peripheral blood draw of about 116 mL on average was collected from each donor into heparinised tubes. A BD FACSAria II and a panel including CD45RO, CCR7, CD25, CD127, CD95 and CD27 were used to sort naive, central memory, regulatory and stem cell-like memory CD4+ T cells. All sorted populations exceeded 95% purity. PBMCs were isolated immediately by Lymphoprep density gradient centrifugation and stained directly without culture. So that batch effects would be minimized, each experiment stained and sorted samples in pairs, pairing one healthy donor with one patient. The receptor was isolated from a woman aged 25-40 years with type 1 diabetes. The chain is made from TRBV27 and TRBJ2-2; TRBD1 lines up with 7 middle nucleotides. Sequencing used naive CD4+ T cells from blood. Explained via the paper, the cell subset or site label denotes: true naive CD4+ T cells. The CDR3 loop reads CASNRDSANTGELFF. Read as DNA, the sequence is TGTGCCAGCAATCGGGACAGCGCGAACACCGGGGAGCTGTTTTTT.